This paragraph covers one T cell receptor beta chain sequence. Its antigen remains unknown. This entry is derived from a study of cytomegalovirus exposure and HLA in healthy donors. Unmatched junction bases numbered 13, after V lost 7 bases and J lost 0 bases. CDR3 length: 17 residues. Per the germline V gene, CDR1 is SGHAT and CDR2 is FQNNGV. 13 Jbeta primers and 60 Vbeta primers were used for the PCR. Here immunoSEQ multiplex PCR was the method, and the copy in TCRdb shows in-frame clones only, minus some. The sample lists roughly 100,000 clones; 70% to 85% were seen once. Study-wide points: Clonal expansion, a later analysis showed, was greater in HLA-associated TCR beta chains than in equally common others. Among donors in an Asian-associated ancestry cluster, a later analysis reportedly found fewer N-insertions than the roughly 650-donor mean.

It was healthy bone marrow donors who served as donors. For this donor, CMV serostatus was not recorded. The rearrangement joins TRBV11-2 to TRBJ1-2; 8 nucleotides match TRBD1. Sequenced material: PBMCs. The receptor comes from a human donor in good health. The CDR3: CASTNQQGGLTNYGYTF. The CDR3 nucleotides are TGTGCCAGCACCAACCAACAGGGGGGCCTAACTAACTATGGCTACACCTTC.